Listed below are T cell receptor beta chains from one sample, sequenced in a study of identical twins. TCRdb reprocessed the 5' RACE reads with MiXCR, giving one entry per CDR3 protein. The profile shows roughly 350,000 distinct CDR3 sequences, about 10% of them singletons. Sample: naive T cells sorted from blood. These receptors all stem from a woman aged 45-60 years in good health. Each CDR3 is given with its conserved first and last residue. The D gene is left open where the match is weak. Clone size is shown for a subset of rows, as once, few, many or a class of expanded clone.

J	V	D	size	DNA	CDR3
TRBJ2-1	TRBV20-1	TRBD2	many	TGCAGTGCTAGACCCAGACTAGCGGGAGGGCCGAGGAACAATGAGCAGTTCTTC	CSARPRLAGGPRNNEQFF
TRBJ2-1	TRBV7-9	TRBD2	few	TGTGCCCTAAAGGGACTACTCATGAACAATGAGCAGTTCTTC	CALKGLLMNNEQFF
TRBJ1-2	TRBV20-1	-	few	TGCAGTGCTAGAGATCCGAGCTATGGCTACACCTTC	CSARDPSYGYTF
TRBJ1-4	TRBV6-6	TRBD1	-	TGTGCCAGCGGGTTGAGGGGGCTTGAAAAACTGTTTTTT	CASGLRGLEKLFF
TRBJ2-7	TRBV29-1	-	-	TGCAGCGTTGAAGTGTGGGACAGCGTACCTAGCGTCTCCTACGAGCAGTACTTC	CSVEVWDSVPSVSYEQYF
TRBJ2-5	TRBV9	-	few	TGTGCCAGCAGCGTAGGCGGAAAGTACCAAGAGACCCAGTACTTC	CASSVGGKYQETQYF
TRBJ1-1	TRBV4-1	-	many	TGCGCCAGCAGCCAACCCGTCCAGGGGACTGAAGCTTTCTTT	CASSQPVQGTEAFF
TRBJ2-7	TRBV30	-	-	TGTGCCGGAAAGGGGGGTTACCCCTACGAGCAGTACTTC	CAGKGGYPYEQYF
TRBJ2-1	TRBV7-9	TRBD2	many	TGTGCCAGCATGGTGGCGGGGGGGATAAACTACAATGAGCAGTTCTTC	CASMVAGGINYNEQFF
TRBJ2-2	TRBV24-1	-	-	TGTGCCACCAGTGATTTTCCGACCACCGGGGAGCTGTTTTTT	CATSDFPTTGELFF
TRBJ1-4	TRBV20-1	TRBD1	-	TGCAGTGCTGAGGCCCGGGACAGGGGGCCGGAAAAACTGTTTTTT	CSAEARDRGPEKLFF
TRBJ2-2	TRBV11-3	TRBD2	-	TGTGCCAGCAGCGTCACCGGACTAGCGGGGGGGAACACCGGGGAGCTGTTTTTT	CASSVTGLAGGNTGELFF
TRBJ1-1	TRBV12-3/TRBV12-4	-	few	TGTGCCAGCAGTTTAAATGGGCAGAACACTGAAGCTTTCTTT	CASSLNGQNTEAFF
TRBJ1-5	TRBV11-2	-	-	TGTGCCAGCAGCCTTCGGACAGATAGCAATCAGCCCCAGCATTTT	CASSLRTDSNQPQHF
TRBJ2-2	TRBV3-1	-	few	TGTGCCAGCAGCCAAGTCGACAGGTCGAACACCGGGGAGCTGTTTTTT	CASSQVDRSNTGELFF
TRBJ2-1	TRBV5-1	TRBD2	-	TGCGCCAGCAGCTTAATCGGGACTAGCGGAACAAATGAGCAGTTCTTC	CASSLIGTSGTNEQFF
TRBJ2-1	TRBV18	-	few	TGTGCCAGCTCACCGCAGGGAAACAATGAGCAGTTCTTC	CASSPQGNNEQFF
TRBJ2-2	TRBV9	-	few	TGTGCCAGCAGCGTAGTTCCGGGACGGGGCGGGGAGCTGTTTTTT	CASSVVPGRGGELFF
TRBJ1-4	TRBV12-3/TRBV12-4	-	few	TGTGCCAGCAGTTGGGGCAGCCTTAATGAAAAACTGTTTTTT	CASSWGSLNEKLFF
TRBJ2-2	TRBV7-9	-	-	TGTGCCAGCAGCTTAAGAAGGACCCGGGGCACCGGGGAGCTGTTTTTT	CASSLRRTRGTGELFF
TRBJ2-3	TRBV24-1	-	-	TGTGCCACCAGTGATTTGATTAGCGGTAGCACAGATACGCAGTATTTT	CATSDLISGSTDTQYF
TRBJ2-1	TRBV12-3/TRBV12-4	TRBD2	-	TGTGCCGCCGGAGTAGCGGGACTAGAAGGGGGTGAGCAGTTCTTC	CAAGVAGLEGGEQFF
TRBJ2-2	TRBV12-3/TRBV12-4	-	few	TGTGCCAGCAGTTTGAGGGCAGCGAACACCGGGGAGCTGTTTTTT	CASSLRAANTGELFF
TRBJ2-1	TRBV7-3	TRBD2	-	TGTGCCAGCAGCTTAAGTCCACGGACTAGCGGTTACAATGAGCAGTTCTTC	CASSLSPRTSGYNEQFF